These 30 T cell receptor beta chains share one sample of origin, sequenced in a study of blood T cell repertoires in COVID-19. Clones were read by immunoSEQ multiplex PCR, and TCRdb kept only the in-frame ones, dropping some. The table shows tens of thousands of clones, with roughly 90% occurring only once. The specimen was peripheral blood. All receptors derive from a human donor in a cohort sampled during active COVID-19.

The V gene is TRBV14, the J gene TRBJ1-4; 9 bases line up with TRBD1. The V segment lost 4 bases and the J segment 2 bases; nucleotides outside the gene matches: 8. The CDR3 consists of 17 residues. Looked up from germline, CDR1 is SGHDN and CDR2 is FVKESK. CDR3 sequence: CASSLYRGLGTNEKLFF. CDR3 DNA: TGTGCCAGCAGCCTGTACAGGGGGCTGGGGACTAATGAAAAACTGTTTTTT.

V gene TRBV9 combines with J gene TRBJ1-2; D remains ambiguous. Germline CDR1 and CDR2: SGDLS and YYNGEE. With 0 bases removed from V and 2 bases from J, the gap between germline ends came to 5 bases. CDR3 size: 13 residues. CDR3 DNA sequence: TGTGCCAGCAGCGTAGGAGGGAACTATGGCTACACCTTC. As protein: CASSVGGNYGYTF.

The rearrangement links TRBV9 to TRBJ2-7; D possibly corresponds to TRBD1 (6 bases). Trimming cost V 4 bases and J 5 bases, with 22 bases left between them. The CDR3 totals 16 residues. The germline CDR1 and CDR2 sequences are SGDLS and YYNGEE. The CDR3 bases are TGTGCCAGCAGCCCTTTGCAAGGGACACTGGTTGACGAGCAGTACTTC. Amino acids: CASSPLQGTLVDEQYF. Drawing the rest from reference TRBV9 and TRBJ2-7, the complete variable domain is DSGVTQTPKHLITATGQRVTLRCSPRSGDLSVYWYQQSLDQGLQFLIQYYNGEERAKGNILERFSAQQFPDLHSELNLSSLELGDSALYFCASSPLQGTLVDEQYFGPGTRLTVT.

The rearrangement uses TRBV11-3 and TRBJ2-5, with 7 nucleotides matching TRBD1. V lost 1 base and J lost 5; bases outside the gene matches: 7. This CDR3 region has 15 residues. CDR1 is SGHNT, CDR2 YENEEA, per germline. CDR3 loop: CASSLGGTAGETQYF. For the CDR3, the DNA is TGTGCCAGCAGCTTAGGGGGGACAGCTGGGGAGACCCAGTACTTC.

The J gene is TRBJ1-2, the V gene TRBV4-3; D unclear. CDR1 and CDR2 from the germline V gene are LGHNA and YSLEER. V lost 0 bases and J lost 4, with 12 bases in between. The CDR3 runs 15 residues. The CDR3 DNA reads TGCGCCAGCAGCCAAGATCTAGGAGTCGGCTATGGCTACACCTTC. It encodes CASSQDLGVGYGYTF.

The chain combines TRBV7-2 with TRBJ1-1; D might be TRBD1 (6 bases). The CDR3 contains 16 residues. The germline V gene encodes CDR1 SGHTA and CDR2 FQGNSA. Trimming took 2 bases from V and 0 from J, leaving 13 bases between them. The DNA for the CDR3 is TGTGCCAGCAGCTTATTAGGTGGGGACATGAACACTGAAGCTTTCTTT. Its translation is CASSLLGGDMNTEAFF. Complete variable domain (other parts from reference TRBV7-2 and TRBJ1-1): GAGVSQSPSNKVTEKGKDVELRCDPISGHTALYWYRQSLGQGLEFLIYFQGNSAPDKSGLPSDRFSAERTGGSVSTLTIQRTQQEDSAVYLCASSLLGGDMNTEAFFGQGTRLTVV.

This clone occurred once. This chain uses TRBV10-3 with TRBJ2-3; 9 bases map to TRBD2. After removal of 2 bases from V and 4 bases from J, the junction contained 1 base not matched to a gene. This CDR3 is built from 14 residues. Looked up from germline, CDR1 is ENHRY and CDR2 is SYGVKD. CDR3 amino acids: CAISEGLASDTQYF. The CDR3 DNA follows: TGTGCCATCAGTGAGGGACTAGCGTCAGATACGCAGTATTTT.

This clone was seen a few times. The V call is TRBV24-1, the J call TRBJ1-2; D is unresolved. Trimming took off 6 bases at V and 3 bases at J, with 13 bases between the two ends. Germline V gives CDR1 KGHDR, CDR2 SFDVKD. CDR3 size: 14 residues. Here the CDR3 DNA reads TGTGCCACCAGTCAAAGGGAGTCCCACTATGGCTACACCTTC. Its translation is CATSQRESHYGYTF.

The V and J genes are TRBV25-1 and TRBJ2-6; 7 bases are a match to TRBD1. The CDR3 loop spans 18 amino acids. J was trimmed by 0 bases and V by 2 bases; bases with no gene match: 7. The germline CDR1 and CDR2 sequences are MGHDK and SYGVNS. The CDR3 DNA follows: TGTGCCAGCAGTGAACCTACCGGACAGGCCTCTGGGGCCAACGTCCTGACTTTC. The encoded protein is CASSEPTGQASGANVLTF.

This clone was counted between two and nine times. The chain uses TRBV27 and TRBJ2-1; D might be TRBD2 (5 bases). This CDR3 is built from 15 residues. V shed 3 bases and J shed 6 bases, with 15 bases lying between them. CDR1 MNHEY and CDR2 SMNVEV come from the germline V gene (reference sequence). CDR3 in amino acids: CASSFVASSLNEQFF. CDR3 nucleotide sequence: TGTGCCAGCAGTTTCGTAGCTAGCAGCCTCAATGAGCAGTTCTTC.

This clone was seen only once. The chain combines TRBV5-5 with TRBJ2-2; 7 bases map to TRBD1. The CDR3 is 16 amino acids. The ends lost 0 bases at V and 1 base at J; junction bases unmatched: 3. The germline V gene encodes CDR1 SGHKS and CDR2 YYEKEE (reference sequence). The CDR3 sequence: CASSLVHRGNTGELFF. Here the CDR3 DNA reads TGTGCCAGCAGCTTGGTTCACAGGGGGAACACCGGGGAGCTGTTTTTT. The full variable domain, rest sourced from reference TRBV5-5 and TRBJ2-2, is DAGVTQSPTHLIKTRGQQVTLRCSPISGHKSVSWYQQVLGQGPQFIFQYYEKEERGRGNFPDRFSARQFPNYSSELNVNALLLGDSALYLCASSLVHRGNTGELFFGEGSRLTVL.

J is TRBJ2-3 and V is TRBV15; perhaps TRBD1 as D (5 bases). From germline, CDR1 is LNHNV and CDR2 YYDKDF (reference sequence). V lost 0 bases and J lost 3, with 7 bases in between. This CDR3 spans 14 amino acids. This CDR3 reads CATSRDQGTDTQYF. CDR3 DNA: TGTGCCACCAGCAGAGATCAGGGTACAGATACGCAGTATTTT.

The chain joins TRBV29-1 to TRBJ1-2, with D perhaps TRBD1 (5 bases). V lost 1 base to trimming and J lost 4 bases, with 13 bases between them. Germline-derived CDR1 and CDR2 are SQVTM and ANQGSEA. The CDR3 is made up of 14 amino acids. The CDR3 is CSVEGSQDVYGYTF. The CDR3 DNA follows: TGCAGCGTTGAAGGATCACAGGACGTCTATGGCTACACCTTC. Combining the CDR3 with reference TRBV29-1 and TRBJ1-2 gives the whole variable domain SAVISQKPSRDICQRGTSLTIQCQVDSQVTMMFWYRQQPGQSLTLIATANQGSEATYESGFVIDKFPISRPNLTFSTLTVSNMSPEDSSIYLCSVEGSQDVYGYTFGSGTRLTVV.

The chain links TRBV9 to TRBJ1-4; 10 bases are shared with TRBD1. The germline V gene encodes CDR1 SGDLS and CDR2 YYNGEE. The V and J ends lost 2 bases and 7 bases, in that order; junction bases with no gene match: 8. The CDR3 is made up of 16 amino acids. The CDR3 region is CASSVGTGAVGEKLFF. CDR3 DNA: TGTGCCAGCAGCGTTGGGACAGGGGCAGTTGGTGAAAAACTGTTTTTT. The variable domain in full, completed from reference TRBV9 and TRBJ1-4, reads DSGVTQTPKHLITATGQRVTLRCSPRSGDLSVYWYQQSLDQGLQFLIQYYNGEERAKGNILERFSAQQFPDLHSELNLSSLELGDSALYFCASSVGTGAVGEKLFFGSGTQLSVL.

CDR3 sequence: CASSEGGINTEAFF. CDR3 coding DNA: TGTGCCAGCAGTGAAGGAGGGATCAACACTGAAGCTTTCTTT. This chain connects TRBV2 to TRBJ1-1, with D unclear. Germline V gene data show CDR1 as SNHLY and CDR2 as FYNNEI. This CDR3 region has 14 residues. The germline V and J ends were trimmed by 1 base and 2 bases, with 8 bases remaining between them.

The CDR3, as DNA: TGTGCCACCAGCATCGATTTCACAGGGGGCGCCTACAATGAGCAGTTCTTC. It specifies CATSIDFTGGAYNEQFF. The chain links TRBV15 to TRBJ2-1; 9 nucleotides line up with TRBD1. V lost 4 bases and J lost 2; bases outside the gene matches: 9. The CDR3 is 17 residues long. CDR1 and CDR2 from the germline V gene are LNHNV and YYDKDF (reference sequence).

The chain combines TRBV29-1 with TRBJ2-3, with 9 bases identical to TRBD1. V was clipped by 1 base and J by 4 bases; unmatched bases: 6. Germline CDR1 SQVTM, CDR2 ANQGSEA. The CDR3 sequence is 15 residues long. DNA for the CDR3: TGCAGCGTTGAAGTGTACAGGGGGCGCCCAGATACGCAGTATTTT. Its protein product is CSVEVYRGRPDTQYF.

The V and J genes are TRBV18 and TRBJ2-5; TRBD1 is a possible D gene (6 bases). The V gene lost 0 bases and the J gene lost 5 bases, with 10 bases spanning the gap. Germline CDR1 and CDR2: KGHSH and LQKENI. This CDR3 comprises 14 residues. CDR3 coding DNA: TGTGCCAGCTCACCACCGGGGGCCCGGGAGACCCAGTACTTC. As protein: CASSPPGARETQYF. The whole variable domain, remainder taken from reference TRBV18 and TRBJ2-5, is NAGVMQNPRHLVRRRGQEARLRCSPMKGHSHVYWYRQLPEEGLKFMVYLQKENIIDESGMPKERFSAEFPKEGPSILRIQQVVRGDSAAYFCASSPPGARETQYFGPGTRLLVL.

The rearrangement links TRBV9 to TRBJ1-6, with 8 bases lining up with TRBD1. The CDR3 runs to 15 residues. Unmatched junction bases numbered 5, after V lost 4 bases and J lost 5 bases. Germline V CDR1 and CDR2: SGDLS, YYNGEE. Written as DNA, the CDR3 is TGTGCCAGCAGCCTCCGGACAGGGAATAATTCACCCCTCCACTTT. It is translated as CASSLRTGNNSPLHF.

The chain links TRBV5-5 to TRBJ1-1; 10 bases agree with TRBD1. The CDR3 sequence is 15 residues long. CDR1 is SGHKS and CDR2 is YYEKEE in the germline V gene (reference sequence). Germline trimming cut 4 bases from V and 10 bases from J; bases unmatched to any gene: 13. The CDR3 loop is CASSPSGTGVFGAFF. Written as DNA, the CDR3 is TGTGCCAGCAGCCCTAGCGGGACAGGGGTTTTCGGAGCTTTCTTT.

The rearrangement links TRBV29-1 to TRBJ2-5; 9 bases line up with TRBD1. Losses at the gene ends were 6 bases for V and 4 bases for J; bases not matched to a gene: 6. The germline V gene encodes CDR1 SQVTM and CDR2 ANQGSEA. This CDR3 is 13 amino acids long. DNA of the CDR3: TGCAGCGTCCCTACAGGGGGCGGAGAGACCCAGTACTTC. Translating it yields CSVPTGGGETQYF.

V usage is TRBV6-5 and J usage is TRBJ2-3; D may be TRBD2 (6 bases). CDR1 and CDR2 (germline): MNHEY, SVGAGI. V was cut by 6 bases and J by 1 base, with 14 bases left in between. The CDR3 contains 15 residues. CDR3 region: CASSPGTERTDTQYF. CDR3 DNA sequence: TGTGCCAGCAGCCCCGGGACTGAACGCACAGATACGCAGTATTTT.

The chain links TRBV6-5 to TRBJ2-7, with D unclear. Germline V gives CDR1 MNHEY, CDR2 SVGAGI. Between the trimmed V and J ends, which lost 7 bases and 5 bases, there was a span of 15 bases. CDR3 length: 13 amino acids. CDR3 amino acids: CASTPNWQDEQYF. The CDR3 coding sequence is TGTGCCAGCACCCCAAATTGGCAGGACGAGCAGTACTTC.

The rearrangement links TRBV2 to TRBJ1-4; 7 positions match TRBD1. CDR1 SNHLY and CDR2 FYNNEI come from the germline V gene. This CDR3 contains 12 residues. J lost 6 bases, V lost 7 bases, and 2 bases had no gene match. CDR3 nucleotide sequence: TGTGCCAGCAACAGGGGCGATGAAAAACTGTTTTTT. The encoded protein is CASNRGDEKLFF.

The rearrangement uses TRBV3-1 (or the pseudogene TRBV3-2) and TRBJ2-1; the match to TRBD2 covers 7 bases. Germline CDR1 reads LGHDT; CDR2 reads YNNKEL (reference sequence). V lost 2 bases, J lost 5 bases, and 3 bases stayed unmatched. CDR3 size: 14 residues. The CDR3 bases are TGTGCCAGCAGCCAACAGGGAGGGGACAATGAGCAGTTCTTC. Its translation is CASSQQGGDNEQFF.

This clone was observed a single time. The CDR3 loop reads CASSIDQGQLVHGYTF. CDR3 in DNA: TGTGCCAGTAGTATAGATCAGGGACAGTTAGTTCATGGCTACACCTTC. The chain employs TRBV19 and TRBJ1-2, with 7 nucleotides matching TRBD1. The CDR3 runs 16 residues. CDR1 LNHDA and CDR2 SQIVND come from the germline V gene (reference sequence). J lost 6 bases, V lost 0 bases, and 10 bases had no gene match.

This sequence joins TRBV11-2 and TRBJ2-1, with D perhaps matching TRBD1 (6 bases). Germline loops: CDR1 SGHAT, CDR2 FQNNGV. V shed 8 bases and J shed 3 bases, with 14 bases lying between them. CDR3 size: 14 residues. CDR3 in amino acids: CASLSGVGYNEQFF. CDR3 nucleotide sequence: TGTGCCAGCCTATCAGGGGTGGGCTACAATGAGCAGTTCTTC.

The table lists this clone with a few counts. The CDR3 sequence is CASSSYQQGGGLNTEAFF. The CDR3 region has the DNA TGTGCCAGCAGCTCATATCAACAGGGGGGAGGATTGAACACTGAAGCTTTCTTT. This chain links TRBV7-3 with TRBJ1-1, with 8 nucleotides matching TRBD1. The junction had 13 bases not matched to a gene; V was cut back by 4 bases and J by 0 bases. The CDR3 runs to 18 residues. Germline V CDR1 and CDR2: SGHTA, FQGTGA.

The chain joins TRBV19 to TRBJ2-1; possible D gene TRBD1, 6 bases. Germline CDR1 is LNHDA and CDR2 is SQIVND (reference sequence). Trimming removed 1 base at V and 5 bases at J, with 9 bases between. The CDR3 runs to 14 residues. The CDR3 coding sequence is TGTGCCAGTAGTATAGGTACAGGGAACAATGAGCAGTTCTTC. It is translated as CASSIGTGNNEQFF.

Only one count was recorded for this clone. J is TRBJ1-6 and V is TRBV5-6, with D possibly being TRBD1 (6 bases). The V end lost 3 bases, the J end lost 14 bases, and 9 bases lay between the germline ends. The CDR3 has 11 residues. Germline assignment: CDR1 SGHDT and CDR2 YYEEEE. CDR3 in DNA: TGTGCCAGCAGCTCAGGGGAAACCCTCCACTTT. Protein product: CASSSGETLHF.